The T cell receptor beta chain described here comes from a study of shared T cell receptors in the human thymus. The assay was immunoSEQ multiplex PCR, and TCRdb's table has in-frame clones only and misses some. The table lists hundreds of thousands of clones, about 84% of them singletons. CDR1 and CDR2 from the germline V gene are SGDLS and YYNGEE. Trimming took 3 bases from V and 6 from J; bases not matched to a gene: 16. The CDR3 is made up of 17 amino acids. The same sample was also studied in work on human thymus T cells.

The source is a boy under two years old with a congenital heart defect. The sequenced sample consisted of thymocytes. The chain couples TRBV9 to TRBJ2-3; the match to TRBD1 covers 7 bases. The CDR3: CASSARLGQFSRDTQYF. CDR3 sequence (DNA): TGTGCCAGCAGCGCCCGCCTGGGACAGTTCTCACGGGATACGCAGTATTTT.